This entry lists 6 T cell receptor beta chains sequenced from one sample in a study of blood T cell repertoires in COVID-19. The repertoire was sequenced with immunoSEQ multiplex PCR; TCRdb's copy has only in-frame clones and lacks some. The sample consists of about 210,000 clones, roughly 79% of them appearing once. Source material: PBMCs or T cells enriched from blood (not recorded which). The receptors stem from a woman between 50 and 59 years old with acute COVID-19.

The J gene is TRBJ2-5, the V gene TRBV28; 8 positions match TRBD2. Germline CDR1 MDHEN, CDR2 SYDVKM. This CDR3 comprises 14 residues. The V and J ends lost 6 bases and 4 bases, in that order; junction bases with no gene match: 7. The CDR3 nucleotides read TGTGCCAGCAGGGAAGGACTAGCTAGAGAGACCCAGTACTTC. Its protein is CASREGLARETQYF.

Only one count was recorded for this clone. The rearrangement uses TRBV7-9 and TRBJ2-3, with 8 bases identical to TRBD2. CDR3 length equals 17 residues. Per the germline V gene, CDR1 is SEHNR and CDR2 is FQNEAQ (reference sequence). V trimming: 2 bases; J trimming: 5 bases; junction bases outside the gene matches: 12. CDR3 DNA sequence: TGTGCCAGCAGCTTAAGGGGAGCGGGGGCTGTTGGAGATACGCAGTATTTT. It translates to CASSLRGAGAVGDTQYF.

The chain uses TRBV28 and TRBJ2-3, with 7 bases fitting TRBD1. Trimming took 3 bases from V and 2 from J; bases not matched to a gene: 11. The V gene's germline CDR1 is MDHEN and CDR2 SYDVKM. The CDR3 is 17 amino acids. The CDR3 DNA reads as TGTGCCAGCAGTTTTCCCCTAACGGGGACAGACACAGATACGCAGTATTTT. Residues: CASSFPLTGTDTDTQYF.

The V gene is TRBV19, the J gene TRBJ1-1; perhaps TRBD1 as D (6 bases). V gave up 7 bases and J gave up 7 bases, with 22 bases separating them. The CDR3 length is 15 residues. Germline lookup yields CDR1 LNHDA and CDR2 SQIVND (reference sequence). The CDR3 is CASNRLSGGEDEAFF. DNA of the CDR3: TGTGCCAGTAATCGTCTGAGCGGGGGCGAGGATGAAGCTTTCTTT.

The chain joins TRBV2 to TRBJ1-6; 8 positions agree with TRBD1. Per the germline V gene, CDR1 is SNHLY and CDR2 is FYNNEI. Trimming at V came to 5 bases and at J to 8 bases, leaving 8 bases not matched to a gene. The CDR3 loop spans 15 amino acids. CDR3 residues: CASSSLQGVHSPLHF. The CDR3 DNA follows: TGTGCCAGCAGTTCCCTACAGGGGGTACATTCACCCCTCCACTTT.

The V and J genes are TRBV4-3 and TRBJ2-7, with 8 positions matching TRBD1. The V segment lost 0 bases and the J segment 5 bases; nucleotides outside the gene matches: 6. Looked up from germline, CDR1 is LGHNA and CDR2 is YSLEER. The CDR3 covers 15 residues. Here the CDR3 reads CASSQESDRGDEQYF. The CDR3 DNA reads TGCGCCAGCAGCCAAGAATCCGACAGGGGCGACGAGCAGTACTTC.